The 18 T cell receptor beta chains in this list originate from one sample, sequenced in a study of T cell clonotyping in hematopoietic cell transplantation. Described time point: recipient sample about 28 days before transplant, after cytoreduction. TCRdb's table, derived via immunoSEQ multiplex PCR, lists solely in-frame clones and lacks some. The sample holds 25,000 or so clones, roughly 71% seen once. This specimen was peripheral blood mononuclear cells, taken before stem cell transplant. Source of these receptors: a man aged 50-60 years with myelodysplastic syndrome. Some clones in this sample may be carry-over from other donors' samples.

This clone was detected a few times. The rearrangement joins TRBV30 to TRBJ2-5; 9 positions match TRBD1. The junction had 9 bases not matched to a gene; V was cut back by 8 bases and J by 5 bases. CDR1 is GTSNPN and CDR2 is SVGIG in the germline V gene (reference sequence). This CDR3 comprises 13 residues. The CDR3 spells CAGSTGGGETQYF. DNA of the CDR3: TGTGCCGGATCAACAGGGGGCGGGGAGACCCAGTACTTC.

The rearrangement links TRBV11-2 to TRBJ2-7, with D unresolved. Germline assignment: CDR1 SGHAT and CDR2 FQNNGV. V dropped 3 bases and J dropped 7 bases, with 19 bases sitting between them. This CDR3 spans 15 amino acids. Here the CDR3 reads CASSFEDMMSSEQYF. CDR3 nucleotide sequence: TGTGCCAGCAGCTTTGAGGATATGATGTCGAGTGAGCAGTACTTC.

This clone appeared a few times. The rearrangement joins TRBV6-5 to TRBJ1-1; D is uncertain. The ends were cut back, 7 bases at V and 0 bases at J, with 12 bases in the middle. The CDR3 has 14 residues. Germline CDR1 MNHEY, CDR2 SVGAGI. CDR3: CASKNSGLNTEAFF. The DNA of the CDR3 is TGTGCCAGCAAAAATAGCGGCCTGAACACTGAAGCTTTCTTT.

The rearrangement joins TRBV29-1 to TRBJ1-5; 7 bases line up with TRBD1. This CDR3 contains 14 residues. With 5 bases clipped from V and 2 bases from J, the junction kept 6 bases outside the gene matches. The germline V gene encodes CDR1 SQVTM and CDR2 ANQGSEA. This chain's CDR3 is CSVRQGGGNQPQHF. The CDR3 DNA follows: TGCAGCGTTCGACAGGGCGGCGGCAATCAGCCCCAGCATTTT.

The chain uses TRBV29-1 and TRBJ2-4, with D possibly TRBD1 on 5 matching bases. Germline V gene lookup returns CDR1 SQVTM and CDR2 ANQGSEA. This CDR3 has 14 amino acids. Trimming cost V 6 bases and J 0 bases, with 12 bases left between them. CDR3 in amino acids: CSVGTTVAKNIQYF. The CDR3 DNA follows: TGCAGCGTCGGTACGACAGTAGCCAAAAACATTCAGTACTTC.

J is TRBJ1-1 and V is TRBV2, with D perhaps TRBD1 (6 bases). CDR1 SNHLY and CDR2 FYNNEI come from the germline V gene. V gave up 6 bases and J gave up 11 bases, with 13 bases separating them. This CDR3 comprises 11 residues. CDR3 region: CASRDSLDAFF. The CDR3, as DNA: TGTGCCAGCAGGGACAGTCTGGACGCTTTCTTT.

The V call is TRBV28, the J call TRBJ2-7; TRBD2 matches 11 bases. Germline trimming cut 3 bases from V and 3 bases from J; bases unmatched to any gene: 4. The CDR3 contains 15 residues. The germline V gene has CDR1 MDHEN and CDR2 SYDVKM. CDR3: CASSFPSGRNYEQYF. The CDR3 coding sequence is TGTGCCAGCAGTTTCCCTAGCGGGAGGAACTACGAGCAGTACTTC. The full variable domain, in which reference TRBV28 and TRBJ2-7 provide the parts outside the CDR3, is DVKVTQSSRYLVKRTGEKVFLECVQDMDHENMFWYRQDPGLGLRLIYFSYDVKMKEKGDIPEGYSVSREKKERFSLILESASTNQTSMYLCASSFPSGRNYEQYFGPGTRLTVT.

The V and J genes are TRBV29-1 and TRBJ1-1; unclear D gene. V shed 1 base and J shed 8 bases, with 8 bases lying between them. The CDR3 spans 11 residues. The germline CDR1 and CDR2 sequences are SQVTM and ANQGSEA. For the CDR3, the DNA is TGCAGCGTTGAAGGTGGCAGGGAAGCTTTCTTT. It codes for CSVEGGREAFF.

The chain joins TRBV27 to TRBJ1-5; tentatively, D is TRBD1 (6 bases). V shed 6 bases and J shed 8 bases, with 20 bases lying between them. From germline, CDR1 is MNHEY and CDR2 SMNVEV (reference sequence). This CDR3 has 15 amino acids. The CDR3 coding sequence is TGTGCCAGCAGCCCCACGGGGGGGCTTTGGGAGCCCCAGCATTTT. Translating it yields CASSPTGGLWEPQHF.

As concerns this clone: The junction differs from germline at one of its ends, possibly a read error. V usage is TRBV6-1 and J usage is TRBJ2-1; D may be TRBD2 (5 bases). Germline lookup yields CDR1 MNHNS and CDR2 SASEGT. The CDR3 extends over 14 amino acids. The CDR3 nucleotides are TGTGCCAGCAGCGAAGGACCCGAAACGGGGGAGCAGTTCTTC. This codes for CASSEGPETGEQFF.

Worth noting for this clone: One end of the junction varies from germline; a read error may be responsible. In DNA form, the CDR3 reads TGCGCCAGCAGCACTACAGGCACTGACTACGAGCAGTACTTC. Amino acid sequence: CASSTTGTDYEQYF. The chain combines TRBV9 with TRBJ2-7; the D gene is possibly TRBD1 (5 bases). CDR1 and CDR2 (germline): SGDLS, YYNGEE. This CDR3 is built from 14 residues. The whole variable domain, remainder taken from reference TRBV9 and TRBJ2-7, is DSGVTQTPKHLITATGQRVTLRCSPRSGDLSVYWYQQSLDQGLQFLIQYYNGEERAKGNILERFSAQQFPDLHSELNLSSLELGDSALYFCASSTTGTDYEQYFGPGTRLTVT.

CDR3 bases: TGTGCCTGGAGTGTATATAGTGGGACCATGGGGGCTTTCTTT. It translates to CAWSVYSGTMGAFF. The rearrangement links TRBV30 to TRBJ1-1, with D tentatively TRBD1 (5 bases). The CDR3 has 14 amino acids. Trimming left V 0 bases short and J 11 bases short, with 19 bases between. Germline loops: CDR1 GTSNPN, CDR2 SVGIG (reference sequence).

The CDR3 coding sequence is TGTGCCTGGAGTGCAGGGATTGGTCAGCCCCAGCATTTT. Translating it yields CAWSAGIGQPQHF. J is TRBJ1-5 and V is TRBV30; possibly TRBD1 for D (5 bases). The CDR3 consists of 13 residues. V lost 1 base and J lost 6, with 10 bases in between. Germline lookup yields CDR1 GTSNPN and CDR2 SVGIG (reference sequence).

The rearrangement joins TRBV7-2 to TRBJ2-5; D possibly matches TRBD1 or TRBD2 (5 bases each). V was shortened by 2 bases and J by 4 bases, with 11 bases between the two germline ends. The germline V gene has CDR1 SGHTA and CDR2 FQGNSA. This CDR3 is built from 14 residues. The CDR3 is CASSLNGARETQYF. The CDR3 region has the DNA TGTGCCAGCAGCTTAAACGGGGCCAGAGAGACCCAGTACTTC. Based on the CDR3 plus reference TRBV7-2 and TRBJ2-5, the full variable domain is GAGVSQSPSNKVTEKGKDVELRCDPISGHTALYWYRQSLGQGLEFLIYFQGNSAPDKSGLPSDRFSAERTGGSVSTLTIQRTQQEDSAVYLCASSLNGARETQYFGPGTRLLVL.

This clone was counted between two and nine times. This chain uses TRBV7-2 with TRBJ1-5; TRBD1 is a possible D gene (6 bases). Trimming shortened V by 2 bases and J by 3 bases, and 11 bases separated the two germline ends. The CDR3 sequence is 15 residues long. Germline CDR1 and CDR2: SGHTA and FQGNSA. The DNA for the CDR3 is TGTGCCAGCAGCTTATGGGGGCCCACCAATCAGCCCCAGCATTTT. Protein sequence: CASSLWGPTNQPQHF.

The chain recombines TRBV6-5 with TRBJ2-7, with 10 bases aligning to TRBD1. The V and J ends lost 6 bases and 4 bases, in that order; junction bases with no gene match: 9. This CDR3 has 15 residues. CDR1 and CDR2 (germline): MNHEY, SVGAGI. The CDR3 DNA is TGTGCCAGCAGGACTTCGGGACAGGGGAAGTACGAGCAGTACTTC. It codes for CASRTSGQGKYEQYF.

The rearrangement links TRBV20-1 to TRBJ1-1; 7 positions agree with TRBD1. V gave up 8 bases and J gave up 7 bases; unmatched junction bases: 7. The CDR3 has 11 residues. The germline V gene has CDR1 DFQATT and CDR2 SNEGSKA (reference sequence). Here the CDR3 reads CSRGQRDEAFF. Written as DNA, the CDR3 is TGCAGTAGGGGACAGAGAGATGAAGCTTTCTTT.

Written as DNA, the CDR3 is TGTGCCAGCAGCTTGAAACTCGAGGGCACTGAAGCTTTCTTT. This sequence encodes CASSLKLEGTEAFF. The genes are TRBV7-2 and TRBJ1-1; no reliable D call. Trimming cost V 3 bases and J 4 bases, with 12 bases left between them. CDR3 size: 14 residues. Germline CDR1 SGHTA, CDR2 FQGNSA.